The rows below give T cell receptor beta chains drawn from one sample of a study of T cells after yellow fever vaccination. In TCRdb, the 5' RACE reads were re-called with MiXCR into one record per CDR3 protein. The data contain some 560,000 distinct CDR3 sequences, under 25% of them singletons. The material sequenced was PBMCs, taken 15 days after the yellow fever booster vaccination. Every receptor here comes from a man aged 25 to 45 who received the YFV17D yellow fever vaccine. The CDR3 runs from the conserved cysteine through the conserved F or W. Fields, in order: D gene, V gene, J gene, clone size, CDR3 protein, CDR3 DNA. D genes are given only for firm matches. The size of a clone is reported for some rows only, either as once, few or many, or as a class for expanded clones.

D gene: TRBD2
V gene: TRBV28
J gene: TRBJ2-1
clone size: NA
CDR3 protein: CASSLSSGPSYNEQFF
CDR3 DNA: TGTGCCAGCAGTTTATCTAGCGGCCCCTCCTACAATGAGCAGTTCTTC

D gene: TRBD1
V gene: TRBV4-3
J gene: TRBJ2-1
clone size: NA
CDR3 protein: CASSQDTDRGINEQFF
CDR3 DNA: TGCGCCAGCAGCCAAGATACGGACAGGGGAATCAATGAGCAGTTCTTC

D gene: NA
V gene: TRBV11-1
J gene: TRBJ2-1
clone size: few
CDR3 protein: CASSLRLANNEQFF
CDR3 DNA: TGTGCCAGCAGCTTACGGCTAGCGAACAATGAGCAGTTCTTC

D gene: TRBD2
V gene: TRBV6-2/TRBV6-3
J gene: TRBJ2-7
clone size: few
CDR3 protein: CASRSLAGAYEQYF
CDR3 DNA: TGTGCCAGCAGATCCCTAGCGGGAGCCTACGAGCAGTACTTC

D gene: TRBD1
V gene: TRBV9
J gene: TRBJ1-1
clone size: NA
CDR3 protein: CASSVTGGTKVTEAFF
CDR3 DNA: TGTGCCAGCAGCGTTACAGGGGGCACAAAGGTTACTGAAGCTTTCTTT

D gene: NA
V gene: TRBV7-9
J gene: TRBJ2-7
clone size: many
CDR3 protein: CASSLLATYEQYF
CDR3 DNA: TGTGCCAGCAGTTTGCTAGCGACCTACGAGCAGTACTTC

D gene: NA
V gene: TRBV4-2
J gene: TRBJ1-1
clone size: NA
CDR3 protein: CASSHEFRALNTEAFF
CDR3 DNA: TGTGCCAGCAGCCACGAATTCCGGGCTTTGAACACTGAAGCTTTCTTT

D gene: NA
V gene: TRBV28
J gene: TRBJ1-1
clone size: many
CDR3 protein: CASSGGRTEAFF
CDR3 DNA: TGTGCCAGCAGTGGGGGGCGGACTGAAGCTTTCTTT

D gene: NA
V gene: TRBV20-1
J gene: TRBJ2-1
clone size: few
CDR3 protein: CSAIRSRLHEQFF
CDR3 DNA: TGCAGTGCAATACGATCCAGGCTCCATGAGCAGTTCTTC

D gene: TRBD1
V gene: TRBV4-2
J gene: TRBJ1-5
clone size: few
CDR3 protein: CASSQDGDRGYGQPQHF
CDR3 DNA: TGTGCCAGCAGCCAAGACGGGGACAGGGGTTATGGTCAGCCCCAGCATTTT

D gene: NA
V gene: TRBV5-1
J gene: TRBJ2-1
clone size: NA
CDR3 protein: CASSPLWGRGLNEQFF
CDR3 DNA: TGCGCCAGCAGCCCACTTTGGGGGAGAGGACTAAATGAGCAGTTCTTC

D gene: NA
V gene: TRBV10-3
J gene: TRBJ2-1
clone size: few
CDR3 protein: CAISESTSHEQFF
CDR3 DNA: TGTGCCATCAGTGAGTCTACTAGCCATGAGCAGTTCTTC

D gene: NA
V gene: TRBV6-5
J gene: TRBJ2-1
clone size: few
CDR3 protein: CASSLPGTQQFF
CDR3 DNA: TGTGCCAGCAGCCTCCCTGGGACTCAGCAGTTCTTC

D gene: NA
V gene: TRBV4-2
J gene: TRBJ2-3
clone size: NA
CDR3 protein: CASSQDGLTDTQYF
CDR3 DNA: TGTGCCAGCAGCCAAGATGGCCTCACAGATACGCAGTATTTT

D gene: TRBD2
V gene: TRBV20-1
J gene: TRBJ2-7
clone size: few
CDR3 protein: CSARQYSGIPSYEQYF
CDR3 DNA: TGCAGTGCTAGACAATATAGCGGGATCCCCTCCTACGAGCAGTACTTC

D gene: NA
V gene: TRBV25-1
J gene: TRBJ1-2
clone size: NA
CDR3 protein: CASSGDGYTF
CDR3 DNA: TGTGCCAGCAGTGGAGACGGCTACACCTTC

D gene: NA
V gene: TRBV9
J gene: TRBJ2-2
clone size: few
CDR3 protein: CASSVDLPGVTGELFF
CDR3 DNA: TGTGCCAGCAGCGTAGATCTCCCGGGAGTAACCGGGGAGCTGTTTTTT

D gene: NA
V gene: TRBV5-5
J gene: TRBJ2-2
clone size: NA
CDR3 protein: CASSLGRETGELFF
CDR3 DNA: TGTGCCAGCAGCTTGGGCCGGGAGACCGGGGAGCTGTTTTTT

D gene: TRBD2
V gene: TRBV4-2
J gene: TRBJ2-3
clone size: NA
CDR3 protein: CASSRKLADSTDTQYF
CDR3 DNA: TGTGCCAGCAGCCGAAAACTAGCGGACAGCACAGATACGCAGTATTTT

D gene: NA
V gene: TRBV10-1
J gene: TRBJ2-1
clone size: few
CDR3 protein: CASSAAAGNEWEQFF
CDR3 DNA: TGCGCCAGCTCTGCTGCCGCGGGCAACGAATGGGAGCAGTTCTTC

D gene: NA
V gene: TRBV12-3/TRBV12-4
J gene: TRBJ2-7
clone size: NA
CDR3 protein: CASRAQGMGEQYF
CDR3 DNA: TGTGCCAGCAGGGCACAGGGAATGGGCGAGCAGTACTTC

D gene: NA
V gene: TRBV7-8
J gene: TRBJ2-7
clone size: NA
CDR3 protein: CASSLGTSQYEQYF
CDR3 DNA: TGTGCCAGCAGCTTAGGTACTAGCCAATACGAGCAGTACTTC

D gene: TRBD2
V gene: TRBV9
J gene: TRBJ2-2
clone size: few
CDR3 protein: CASSPTGTSGLQELFF
CDR3 DNA: TGTGCCAGCAGCCCTACCGGGACTAGCGGGCTGCAGGAGCTGTTTTTT

D gene: NA
V gene: TRBV6-1
J gene: TRBJ2-1
clone size: few
CDR3 protein: CASTQRGFDNEQFF
CDR3 DNA: TGTGCCAGCACCCAAAGGGGTTTCGACAATGAGCAGTTCTTC

D gene: TRBD2
V gene: TRBV29-1
J gene: TRBJ2-1
clone size: NA
CDR3 protein: CSLGGDNEQFF
CDR3 DNA: TGCAGCCTTGGGGGGGACAATGAGCAGTTCTTC

D gene: TRBD1
V gene: TRBV29-1
J gene: TRBJ2-5
clone size: few
CDR3 protein: CSVDTGEKTQYF
CDR3 DNA: TGCAGCGTTGACACAGGGGAGAAGACCCAGTACTTC

D gene: NA
V gene: TRBV29-1
J gene: TRBJ2-1
clone size: NA
CDR3 protein: CSVEVDDSSYNEQFF
CDR3 DNA: TGCAGCGTTGAGGTAGACGACTCCTCCTACAATGAGCAGTTCTTC

D gene: TRBD2
V gene: TRBV6-1
J gene: TRBJ2-7
clone size: once
CDR3 protein: CASRGLAQYEQYF
CDR3 DNA: TGTGCCAGCAGGGGACTAGCTCAATACGAGCAGTACTTC

D gene: NA
V gene: TRBV7-2
J gene: TRBJ2-7
clone size: NA
CDR3 protein: CASSSQPRYEQYF
CDR3 DNA: TGTGCCAGCAGCTCCCAGCCGCGGTACGAGCAGTACTTC